This TCR beta chain was identified in a study of CD8 T cells in Susac syndrome. Findings and caveats of the study: The total CD8+ repertoires contained around 15 Susac-specific public clones, and the CD8+ TEMRA repertoires contained roughly 5. Susac syndrome CD8+ repertoires were clonally expanded, most strongly in CD8+ TEMRA cells.

In the case of this clonotype: No antigen is known for it.

V lost 3 bases and J 1 base, leaving 12 bases between the germline ends. Germline V gene sequence: CDR1 MGHRA, CDR2 YSYEKL. The CDR3 sequence is 15 residues long. RNA in amounts of roughly 0.5 to 1 ug was reverse transcribed with random hexamers. An immunoSEQ multiplex PCR generated amplified TCR beta CDR3 products spanning 54 Vbeta and 13 Jbeta. MiXCR, run by TCRdb on the immunoSEQ multiplex PCR reads, gives a single entry per CDR3 protein. Here the sample spans approximately 190,000 distinct CDR3 sequences, approximately 95% being singletons. The receptor was isolated from a human donor with Susac syndrome. Sequenced: CD8+ T cells from PBMCs. The chain carries TRBV4-1 and TRBJ2-5, with D unclear. CDR3: CASSQGQGIQETQYF. CDR3 DNA: TGCGCCAGCAGCCAGGGCCAAGGTATCCAAGAGACCCAGTACTTC.